A single TCR beta chain is shown here with its context. The antigen is undetermined. The sample comes from a study of shared clonotypes between healthy human individuals. Study context: A donor's plate count was three for CD4 naive and three for CD4 memory; CD8 naive had two and CD8 memory one.

Overall study findings and caveats: Unshared clonotypes carried lower generation probabilities than those common to all four donors.

V shed 0 bases and J shed 1 base, with 10 bases lying between them. This CDR3 is 15 amino acids long. Germline lookup yields CDR1 ENHRY and CDR2 SYGVKD. Sequenced by immunoSEQ multiplex PCR; TCRdb stores in-frame clones only, minus some. This sample yields roughly 1,600,000 clones, of which roughly 98.5% are seen a single time; 0.36% belongs to the top ten. The sequence was obtained from a young man in good health. This chain uses TRBV10-3 with TRBJ2-7, with D uncertain. Sequencing was carried out using naive CD4+ T cells sorted from blood. The sample's subset: CD45RA+ positively selected. The CDR3 here is CAISESLSRSYEQYF. DNA of the CDR3: TGTGCCATCAGTGAGTCGTTGAGTAGATCCTACGAGCAGTACTTC.